This T cell receptor beta chain was found in a study of T cell changes during pregnancy in multiple sclerosis. Measured with immunoSEQ multiplex PCR; TCRdb has only the in-frame clones, and not every one. This table has tens of thousands of clones, more than 90% appearing once. The input for sequencing was CD8+ T cells from peripheral blood mononuclear cells, taken in the first trimester of pregnancy. This receptor was identified in a female donor with multiple sclerosis, enrolled in a pregnancy study.

This CDR3 is CASSPMNGDTQYF. CDR3 sequence (DNA): TGTGCCAGCAGTCCAATGAACGGAGATACGCAGTATTTT. V usage is TRBV27 and J usage is TRBJ2-3, with D uncertain. Trimming removed 5 bases from V and 5 bases from J, with 11 bases in between. Germline CDR1 and CDR2: MNHEY and SMNVEV (reference sequence). The CDR3 covers 13 residues.